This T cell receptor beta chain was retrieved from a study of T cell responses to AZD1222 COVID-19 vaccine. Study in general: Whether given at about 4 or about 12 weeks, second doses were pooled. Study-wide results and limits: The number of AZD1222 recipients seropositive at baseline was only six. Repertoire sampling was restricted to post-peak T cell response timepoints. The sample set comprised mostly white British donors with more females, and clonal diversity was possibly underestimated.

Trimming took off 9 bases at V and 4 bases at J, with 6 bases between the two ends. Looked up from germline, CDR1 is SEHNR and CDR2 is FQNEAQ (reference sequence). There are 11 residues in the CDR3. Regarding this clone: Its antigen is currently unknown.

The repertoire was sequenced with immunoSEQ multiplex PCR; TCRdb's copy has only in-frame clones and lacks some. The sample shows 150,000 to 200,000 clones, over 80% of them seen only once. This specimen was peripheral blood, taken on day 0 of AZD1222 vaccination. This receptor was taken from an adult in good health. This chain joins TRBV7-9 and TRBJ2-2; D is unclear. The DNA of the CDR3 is TGTGCCAGTCGCGTCACCGGGGAGCTGTTTTTT. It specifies CASRVTGELFF.